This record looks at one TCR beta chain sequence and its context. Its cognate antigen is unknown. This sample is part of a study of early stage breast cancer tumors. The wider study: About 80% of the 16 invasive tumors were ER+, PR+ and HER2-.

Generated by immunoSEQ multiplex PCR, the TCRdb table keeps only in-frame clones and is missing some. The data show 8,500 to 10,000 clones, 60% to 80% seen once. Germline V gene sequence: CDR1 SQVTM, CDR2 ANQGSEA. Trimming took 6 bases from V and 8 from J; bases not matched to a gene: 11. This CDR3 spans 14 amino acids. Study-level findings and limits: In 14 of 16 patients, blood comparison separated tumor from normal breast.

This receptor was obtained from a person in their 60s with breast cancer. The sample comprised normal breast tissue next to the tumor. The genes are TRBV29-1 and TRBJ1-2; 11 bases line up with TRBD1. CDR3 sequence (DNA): TGCAGCGTGGGGACCGGGACAGGGGGTAACGGCTACACCTTC. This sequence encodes CSVGTGTGGNGYTF.